The 3 T cell receptor beta chains below all came from one sample that was sequenced in a study of blood T cell repertoires in COVID-19 (dated by TCRdb to 2018 to 2020). The library came from the immunoSEQ multiplex PCR assay. TCRdb holds this immuneACCESS table with in-frame rearrangements only. Some clones are missing; in checked studies, unresolved V genes explain under half, and the rest has no known cause. This sample gives under 250,000 clones in total; around nine tenths of them show up just once. The ten largest clones capture 1.5% to 2% of the sample. The sample consisted of peripheral blood. All receptors derive from a woman between 55 and 75 years old who had recovered from COVID-19.

CDR3 nucleotides: TGTGCCAGCAGCGTAGGGCCGGGGGCCAACGTCCTGACTTTC. Translation: CASSVGPGANVLTF. The chain links TRBV9 to TRBJ2-6; D is undetermined. This CDR3 contains 14 residues. Germline lookup yields CDR1 SGDLS and CDR2 YYNGEE. Trimming took off 0 bases at V and 4 bases at J, with 5 bases between the two ends. Supplemented by reference TRBV9 and TRBJ2-6, the full variable domain reads DSGVTQTPKHLITATGQRVTLRCSPRSGDLSVYWYQQSLDQGLQFLIQYYNGEERAKGNILERFSAQQFPDLHSELNLSSLELGDSALYFCASSVGPGANVLTFGAGSRLTVL.

This clone was detected only a few times. The chain uses TRBV5-1 and TRBJ2-7; D perhaps matches TRBD2 (6 bases). The CDR3 sequence is 14 residues long. The ends were cut back, 4 bases at V and 7 bases at J, with 18 bases in the middle. The germline V gene encodes CDR1 SGHRS and CDR2 YFSETQ. This chain's CDR3 is CASSTRGSGEEQYF. CDR3 nucleotide sequence: TGCGCCAGCAGCACACGGGGTTCGGGGGAGGAGCAGTACTTC. Using reference TRBV5-1 and TRBJ2-7 for the parts outside the CDR3, the full variable domain is KAGVTQTPRYLIKTRGQQVTLSCSPISGHRSVSWYQQTPGQGLQFLFEYFSETQRNKGNFPGRFSGRQFSNSRSEMNVSTLELGDSALYLCASSTRGSGEEQYFGPGTRLTVT.

This chain uses TRBV7-3 with TRBJ2-2, with a tentative D call TRBD2 (6 bases). Per the germline V gene, CDR1 is SGHTA and CDR2 is FQGTGA. Trimming removed 8 bases from V and 2 bases from J, with 15 bases in between. The CDR3 loop spans 15 amino acids. CDR3 DNA sequence: TGTGCCAGCGGGCCGGGACTTTACAACACCGGGGAGCTGTTTTTT. Its translation is CASGPGLYNTGELFF.